The sequence of this T cell receptor (beta chain) was determined in a study of beta chain features in type 1 diabetes (dated by TCRdb to 2017 to 2018). For the wider study: Patients and healthy donors did not differ in mean age, gender distribution, total cell number or subset yield. The study compared the TCRB repertoires of sorted circulating CD4+ T cell subsets in recently diagnosed type 1 diabetes patients with those in matched healthy donors. A total of roughly 99,000,000 sorted cells were examined across all samples, and the number of cells per subset was strongly correlated with RNA yield. Whereas all 28 donors provided naive and central memory subsets, regulatory and stem cell-like memory subsets were isolated from just 8 patients and roughly 8 healthy donors.

The germline V gene specifies SGHTA as CDR1 and FQGTGA as CDR2. V lost 4 bases and J lost 4 bases; the stretch between them is 16 bases long. The CDR3, cysteine through phenylalanine, is 15 amino acids long. Solely the CDR3 DNA is kept, with 45 bases framed from the first base. The High Capacity cDNA Reverse Transcription Kit was used to reverse transcribe all of the isolated RNA, meaning that expressed TCRB transcripts were what got sequenced. Naive, central memory and regulatory T cell samples underwent deep immunoSEQ sequencing, averaging about 3.57 million total reads per sample. After sorted cells were lysed in RLT buffer, RNA was extracted with DNase-treated RNeasy Micro or Mini kits, with the choice depending on cell number. Each cell subset was processed on its own to prevent cross-contamination, while patient and healthy donor samples were processed together. Using the immunoSEQ multiplex PCR, TCRB sequences were amplified from cDNA into 87-bp fragments spanning the CDR3 region. The amplicons were sequenced using the Illumina HiSeq platform. The authors' analysis ran thus. PCR bias was corrected computationally using synthetic template baselines, and reads within Hamming distance 2 were collapsed, with unmergeable singletons discarded. Reads were aligned to IMGT to assign V, D and J genes, CDR3 length, and insertions or deletions at six rearrangement sites. Within each subset, clonotype counts were normalized to sorted cell number, and only after that were true diversity and Gini coefficients computed with the tcR R package. Repertoire sharing was quantified using the overlap coefficient calculated on TCRB nucleotide sequences. As a proxy for the pre-selection repertoire, out-of-frame TCRB sequences from naive cells were analyzed. In its TCRdb copy, this immuneACCESS table keeps in-frame sequences only and misses some clones. Where compared with another copy, unresolved V genes explain less than half of these, and the others have no known cause. For V, J and clone size, that table is used; D and trimming come from the DNA. The sample data list around 250,000 clones, and 20% of these were observed just once. The biggest ten clones account for around 0.029% of the sample.

Broader findings and caveats from the paper: Sequencing cDNA rather than genomic DNA could over-represent highly expressing activated cells, although activation and CD3 levels did not differ between groups. PCR may preferentially amplify shorter templates, but because patient and control samples were amplified and corrected together, any resulting skew would affect both groups equally. Because small numbers of individuals were included in the HLA sub-analyses, any influence of HLA type on TCRB rearrangement was left unresolved. The naive, central memory and regulatory TCRB repertoires appeared to resemble one another more closely among patients than among healthy donors. Type 1 diabetes patients showed a moderate but significant shortening of TCRB CDR3 length in all four CD4+ subsets. At VDJ recombination sites, patients with type 1 diabetes made fewer insertions and deleted more nucleotides, a pattern implying thymic rearrangement abnormalities.

A single peripheral blood draw of about 116 mL on average was collected from each donor into heparinised tubes. Naive, central memory, regulatory and stem cell-like memory CD4+ T cells were sorted on a BD FACSAria II using a panel including CD45RO, CCR7, CD25, CD127, CD95 and CD27. Purity was above 95% for every sorted population. PBMCs were isolated immediately by Lymphoprep density gradient centrifugation and stained directly without culture. So that batch effects would be minimized, each experiment stained and sorted samples in pairs, pairing one healthy donor with one patient. This clone was recorded a few times. Its antigen target is currently unknown. Base qualities are not recorded, but no much larger clone differs from it by a single base.

This clonotype was sampled from a woman aged 40 to 50 with type 1 diabetes. The sequence is built from TRBV7-3 and TRBJ1-2; no D segment can be confidently identified. The sample was naive CD4+ T cells from blood. The cell subset or site label here, explained by the study, means: true naive CD4+ T cells. The CDR3 has the sequence CASSYSGGRGYGYTF. The DNA sequence follows: TGTGCCAGCAGCTACTCCGGAGGGCGCGGCTATGGCTACACCTTC. The reference TRBV7-3 and TRBJ1-2 proteins fill in what lies around the CDR3, so the full variable domain reads GAGVSQTPSNKVTEKGKYVELRCDPISGHTALYWYRQSLGQGPEFLIYFQGTGAADDSGLPNDRFFAVRPEGSVSTLKIQRTERGDSAVYLCASSYSGGRGYGYTFGSGTRLTVV.